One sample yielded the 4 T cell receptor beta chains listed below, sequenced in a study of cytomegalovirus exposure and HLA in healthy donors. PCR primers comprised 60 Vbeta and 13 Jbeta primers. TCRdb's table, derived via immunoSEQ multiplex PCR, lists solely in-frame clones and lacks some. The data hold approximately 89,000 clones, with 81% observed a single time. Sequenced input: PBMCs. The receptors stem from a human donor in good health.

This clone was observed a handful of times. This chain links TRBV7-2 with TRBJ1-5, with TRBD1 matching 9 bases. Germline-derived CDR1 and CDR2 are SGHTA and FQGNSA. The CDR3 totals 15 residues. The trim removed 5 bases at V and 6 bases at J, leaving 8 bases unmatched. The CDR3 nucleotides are TGTGCCAGCAGCCAGGGGGACAGGGAAGGTCAGCCCCAGCATTTT. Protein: CASSQGDREGQPQHF.

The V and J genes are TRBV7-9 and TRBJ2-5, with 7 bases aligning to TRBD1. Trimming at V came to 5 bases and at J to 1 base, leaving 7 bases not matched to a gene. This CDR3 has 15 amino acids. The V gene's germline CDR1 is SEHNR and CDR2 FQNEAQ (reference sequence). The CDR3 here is CASSGRTGSQETQYF. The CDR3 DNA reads TGTGCCAGCAGCGGTCGGACAGGCAGCCAAGAGACCCAGTACTTC.

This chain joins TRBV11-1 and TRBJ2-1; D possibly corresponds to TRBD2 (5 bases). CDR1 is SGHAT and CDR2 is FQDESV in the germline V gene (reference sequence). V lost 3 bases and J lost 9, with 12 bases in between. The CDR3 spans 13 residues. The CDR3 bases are TGTGCCAGCAGCTTGGGCGACTATAGTGAGCAGTTCTTC. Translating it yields CASSLGDYSEQFF.

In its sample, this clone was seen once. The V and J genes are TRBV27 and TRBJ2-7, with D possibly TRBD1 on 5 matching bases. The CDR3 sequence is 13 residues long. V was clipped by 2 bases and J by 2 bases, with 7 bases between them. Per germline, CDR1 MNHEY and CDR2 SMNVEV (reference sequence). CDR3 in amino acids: CASSLRGPYEQYF. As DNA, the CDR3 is TGTGCCAGCAGTTTAAGGGGTCCCTACGAGCAGTACTTC.